The entry below gives a single TCR beta chain sequence along with its context. Its antigen is as yet unknown. This entry belongs to a study of cytomegalovirus exposure and HLA in healthy donors. Study-wide results and limits: Most sequenced TCRs were rare (though some public TCRs occurred in many donors). After further analysis at a later stage, 17,000 or so TCR beta sequences were associated with HLA alleles at 0.05 false discovery rate. Most TCR beta V segments were productive about 90% or about 30% of the time in an earlier analysis. The study assumed roughly uniform donor sequencing depth for presence/absence analyses.

Use of 60 Vbeta and 13 Jbeta primers characterized the PCR. TCRdb keeps only in-frame clones here, not all; method: immunoSEQ multiplex PCR. The sample lists approximately 150,000 clones, around 80% occurring once. V lost 3 bases to trimming and J lost 5 bases; unmatched junction nucleotides: 9. CDR3 length equals 15 residues. Germline-derived CDR1 and CDR2 are MGHRA and YSYEKL. The V gene is TRBV4-1, the J gene TRBJ2-5; 7 bases line up with TRBD2. This receptor was obtained from a young woman in good health and CMV-seronegative. The sequenced sample was PBMCs. The CDR3 loop is CASSHVSGMAETQYF. DNA of the CDR3: TGCGCCAGCAGCCACGTGAGCGGGATGGCGGAGACCCAGTACTTC.